The entry below gives a single T cell receptor beta chain sequence along with its context. The antigen remains undetermined. This specimen comes from a study of T cell responses to AZD1222 COVID-19 vaccine. Across the whole study: Both about-4-week and about-12-week second-dose recipients were combined.

Broader study findings: At 160-218 and 743-854, vaccine-associated CD4 TCRs were dominant, and they spanned spike. A reported finding is that nearly half of spike-specific TCRs target unmutated variant regions.

The CDR3 consists of 14 residues. Germline V CDR1 and CDR2: SGHTA, FQGNSA. V lost 4 bases and J 4 bases, leaving 13 bases between the germline ends. Profiling relied on immunoSEQ multiplex PCR, and the TCRdb table lists in-frame clones only, not all of them. Of some 71,000 clones detected, less than 90% appear once; the ten largest clones hold 8% to 10%. The sample here was peripheral blood, taken on day 0 of AZD1222 vaccination. The clonotype comes from an adult in good health. This chain uses TRBV7-2 with TRBJ2-5; no definite D call. In DNA, the CDR3 is TGTGCCAGCAGCTCCTCCCGGGTGGGAGAGACCCAGTACTTC. As protein: CASSSSRVGETQYF.